This T cell receptor beta chain was found in a study of control samples from healthy donors and cancer patients. The V end lost 4 bases, the J end lost 1 base, and 11 bases lay between the germline ends. The CDR3 loop spans 14 amino acids. Germline loops: CDR1 SGHRS, CDR2 YFSETQ. The protocol was immunoSEQ multiplex PCR, while the TCRdb copy is restricted to in-frame clones and leaves out a portion. The data contain approximately 110,000 clones, roughly 92% of them singletons. The clonotype originates from a woman aged 18-29 years in good health. What was sequenced was blood. The chain recombines TRBV5-1 with TRBJ1-1; no clear D. The CDR3 DNA is TGCGCCAGCAGCCCGGCTCAACCGAACACTGAAGCTTTCTTT. Its protein is CASSPAQPNTEAFF.